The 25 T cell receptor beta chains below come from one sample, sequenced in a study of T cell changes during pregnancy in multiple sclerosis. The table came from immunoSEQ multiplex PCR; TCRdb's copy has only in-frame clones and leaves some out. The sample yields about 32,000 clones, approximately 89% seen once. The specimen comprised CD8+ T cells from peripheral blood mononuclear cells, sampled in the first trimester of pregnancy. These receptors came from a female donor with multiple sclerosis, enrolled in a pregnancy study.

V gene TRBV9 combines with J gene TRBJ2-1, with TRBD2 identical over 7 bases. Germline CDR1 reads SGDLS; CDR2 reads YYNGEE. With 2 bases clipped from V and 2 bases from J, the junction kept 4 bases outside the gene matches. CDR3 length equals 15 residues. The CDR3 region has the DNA TGTGCCAGCAGCGTCGGCGGGAGCACCTACAATGAGCAGTTCTTC. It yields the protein CASSVGGSTYNEQFF.

The CDR3 is CASSSPGGFSGNTIYF. CDR3 coding DNA: TGTGCCAGCAGTTCGCCAGGGGGCTTCTCTGGAAACACCATATATTTT. The rearrangement links TRBV28 to TRBJ1-3; 8 bases agree with TRBD1. Germline values: CDR1 MDHEN, CDR2 SYDVKM. This CDR3 is 16 amino acids long. Trimming at V came to 4 bases and at J to 0 bases, leaving 5 bases not matched to a gene.

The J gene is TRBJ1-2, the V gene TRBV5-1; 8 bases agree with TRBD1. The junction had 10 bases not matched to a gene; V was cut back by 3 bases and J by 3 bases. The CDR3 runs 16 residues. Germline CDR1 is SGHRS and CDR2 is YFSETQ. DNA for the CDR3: TGCGCCAGCAGCTCGCTCACGGCGGACAGGGACTATGGCTACACCTTC. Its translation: CASSSLTADRDYGYTF. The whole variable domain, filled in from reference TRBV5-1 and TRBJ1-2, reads KAGVTQTPRYLIKTRGQQVTLSCSPISGHRSVSWYQQTPGQGLQFLFEYFSETQRNKGNFPGRFSGRQFSNSRSEMNVSTLELGDSALYLCASSSLTADRDYGYTFGSGTRLTVV.

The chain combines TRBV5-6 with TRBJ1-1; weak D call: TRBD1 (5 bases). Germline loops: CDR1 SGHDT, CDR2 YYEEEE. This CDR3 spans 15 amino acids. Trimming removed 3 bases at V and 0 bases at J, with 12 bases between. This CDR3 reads CASSSGWGVNTEAFF. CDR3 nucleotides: TGTGCCAGCAGCTCGGGCTGGGGGGTGAACACTGAAGCTTTCTTT. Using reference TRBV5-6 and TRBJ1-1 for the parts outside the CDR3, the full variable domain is DAGVTQSPTHLIKTRGQQVTLRCSPKSGHDTVSWYQQALGQGPQFIFQYYEEEERQRGNFPDRFSGHQFPNYSSELNVNALLLGDSALYLCASSSGWGVNTEAFFGQGTRLTVV.

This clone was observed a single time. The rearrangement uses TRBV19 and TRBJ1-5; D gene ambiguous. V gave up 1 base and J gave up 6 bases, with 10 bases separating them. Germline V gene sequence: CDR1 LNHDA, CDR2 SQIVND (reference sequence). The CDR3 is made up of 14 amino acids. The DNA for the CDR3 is TGTGCCAGTAGTATAGCCGGGTACTCTCAGCCCCAGCATTTT. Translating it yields CASSIAGYSQPQHF.

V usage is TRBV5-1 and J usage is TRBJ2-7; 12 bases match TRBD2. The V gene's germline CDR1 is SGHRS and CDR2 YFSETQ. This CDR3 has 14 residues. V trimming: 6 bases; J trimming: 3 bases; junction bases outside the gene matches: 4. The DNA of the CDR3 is TGCGCCAGCAAGACTAGCGGGGGATTCTACGAGCAGTACTTC. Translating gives CASKTSGGFYEQYF.

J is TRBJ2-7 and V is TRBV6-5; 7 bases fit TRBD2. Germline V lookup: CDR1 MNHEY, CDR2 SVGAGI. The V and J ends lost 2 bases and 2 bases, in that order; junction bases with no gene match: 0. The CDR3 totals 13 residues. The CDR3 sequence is CASSYRGAYEQYF. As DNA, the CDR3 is TGTGCCAGCAGTTACCGGGGGGCCTACGAGCAGTACTTC.

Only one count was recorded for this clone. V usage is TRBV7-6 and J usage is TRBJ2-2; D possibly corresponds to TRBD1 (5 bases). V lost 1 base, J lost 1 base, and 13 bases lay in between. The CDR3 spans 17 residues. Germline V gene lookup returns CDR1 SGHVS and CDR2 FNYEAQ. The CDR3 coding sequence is TGTGCCAGCAGCTTAGGGGGCCAAAAAATGAACACCGGGGAGCTGTTTTTT. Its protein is CASSLGGQKMNTGELFF.

CDR3 DNA: TGTGCCAGTAGTTTCGAGGACAGGGTTGGCGGGGAGCTGTTTTTT. Translated, it gives CASSFEDRVGGELFF. The J gene is TRBJ2-2, the V gene TRBV19; 8 bases agree with TRBD1. Trimming took 5 bases from V and 7 from J; bases not matched to a gene: 9. In germline, CDR1 is LNHDA, CDR2 SQIVND (reference sequence). This CDR3 has 15 residues.

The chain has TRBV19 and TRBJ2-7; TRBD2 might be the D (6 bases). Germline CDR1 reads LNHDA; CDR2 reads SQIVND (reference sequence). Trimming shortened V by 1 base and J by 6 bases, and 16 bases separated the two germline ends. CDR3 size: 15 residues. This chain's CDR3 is CASSIVSGALSEQYF. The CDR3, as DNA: TGTGCCAGTAGTATAGTTTCGGGAGCTCTCTCCGAGCAGTACTTC.

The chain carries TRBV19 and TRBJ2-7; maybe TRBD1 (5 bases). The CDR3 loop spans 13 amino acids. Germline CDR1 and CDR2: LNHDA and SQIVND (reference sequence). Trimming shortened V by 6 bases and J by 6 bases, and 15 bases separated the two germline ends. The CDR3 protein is CASSMAAGPEQYF. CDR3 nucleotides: TGTGCCAGTAGCATGGCGGCAGGGCCCGAGCAGTACTTC.

The CDR3 reads CASNELDRGFDEQYF. The CDR3, as DNA: TGTGCCAGCAACGAACTGGACAGGGGGTTCGACGAGCAGTACTTC. The chain joins TRBV6-6 to TRBJ2-7, with 10 bases that match TRBD1. CDR1 MNHNY and CDR2 SVGAGI come from the germline V gene (reference sequence). The CDR3 runs 15 residues. The trim removed 7 bases at V and 5 bases at J, leaving 11 bases unmatched.

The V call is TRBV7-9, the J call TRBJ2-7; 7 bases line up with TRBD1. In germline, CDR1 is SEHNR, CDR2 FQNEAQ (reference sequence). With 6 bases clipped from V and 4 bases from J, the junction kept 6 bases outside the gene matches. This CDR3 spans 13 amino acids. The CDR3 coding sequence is TGTGCCAGCAGTCTCGCACAGGGGTACGAGCAGTACTTC. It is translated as CASSLAQGYEQYF.

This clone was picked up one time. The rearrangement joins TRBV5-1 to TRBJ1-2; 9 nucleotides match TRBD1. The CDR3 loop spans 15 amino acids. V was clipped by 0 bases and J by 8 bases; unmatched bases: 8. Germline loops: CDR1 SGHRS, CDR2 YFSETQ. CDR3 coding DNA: TGCGCCAGCAGCTTGGCTTGGGGACAGGGAGACGGCTACACCTTC. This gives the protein CASSLAWGQGDGYTF.

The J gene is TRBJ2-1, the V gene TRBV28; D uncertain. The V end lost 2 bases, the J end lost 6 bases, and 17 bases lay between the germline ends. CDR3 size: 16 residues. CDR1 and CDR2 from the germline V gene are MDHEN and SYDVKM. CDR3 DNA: TGTGCCAGCAGTTTACCCCAGGTTTATGTTGGCAATGAGCAGTTCTTC. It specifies CASSLPQVYVGNEQFF.

CDR3 residues: CSVAERGGEQFF. The CDR3 nucleotides read TGCAGCGTTGCGGAGCGGGGAGGTGAGCAGTTCTTC. The chain has TRBV29-1 and TRBJ2-1; 7 positions match TRBD2. Germline loops: CDR1 SQVTM, CDR2 ANQGSEA. The CDR3 is made up of 12 amino acids. Germline trimming cut 4 bases from V and 9 bases from J; bases unmatched to any gene: 6.

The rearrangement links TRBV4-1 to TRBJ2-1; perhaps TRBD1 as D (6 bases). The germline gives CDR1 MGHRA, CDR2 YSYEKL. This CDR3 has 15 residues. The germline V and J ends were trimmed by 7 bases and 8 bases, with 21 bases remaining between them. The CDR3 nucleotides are TGCGCCAGCAAATTTGGGGGCGGCGAAGGCCATGAGCAGTTCTTC. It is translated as CASKFGGGEGHEQFF.

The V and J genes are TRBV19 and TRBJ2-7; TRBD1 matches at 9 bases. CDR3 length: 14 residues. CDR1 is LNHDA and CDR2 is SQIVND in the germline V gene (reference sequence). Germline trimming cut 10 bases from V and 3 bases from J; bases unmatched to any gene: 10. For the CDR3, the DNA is TGTGCCACCTCCCCGGGACAGGGAAACTACGAGCAGTACTTC. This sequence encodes CATSPGQGNYEQYF.

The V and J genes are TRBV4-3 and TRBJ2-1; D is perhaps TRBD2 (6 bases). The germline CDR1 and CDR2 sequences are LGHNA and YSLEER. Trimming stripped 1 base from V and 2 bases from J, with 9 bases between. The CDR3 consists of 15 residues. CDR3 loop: CASSQGEDTYNEQFF. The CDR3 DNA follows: TGCGCCAGCAGCCAAGGGGAGGATACCTACAATGAGCAGTTCTTC.

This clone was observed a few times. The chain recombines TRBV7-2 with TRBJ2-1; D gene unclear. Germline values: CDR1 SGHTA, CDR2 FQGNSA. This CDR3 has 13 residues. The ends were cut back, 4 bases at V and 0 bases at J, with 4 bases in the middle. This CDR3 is CASSSLSYNEQFF. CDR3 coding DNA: TGTGCCAGCAGCTCCCTCTCCTACAATGAGCAGTTCTTC.

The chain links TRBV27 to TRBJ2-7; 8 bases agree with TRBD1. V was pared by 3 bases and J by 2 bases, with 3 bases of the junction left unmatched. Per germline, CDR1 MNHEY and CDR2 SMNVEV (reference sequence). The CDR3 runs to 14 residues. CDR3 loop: CASSFTGQAYEQYF. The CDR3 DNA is TGTGCCAGCAGTTTCACGGGACAGGCCTACGAGCAGTACTTC.

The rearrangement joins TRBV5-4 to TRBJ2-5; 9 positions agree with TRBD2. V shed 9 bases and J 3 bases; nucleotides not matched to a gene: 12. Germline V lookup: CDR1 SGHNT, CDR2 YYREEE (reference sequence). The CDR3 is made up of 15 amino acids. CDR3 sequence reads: CATVFAGGPEETQYF. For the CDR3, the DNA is TGTGCCACCGTATTTGCGGGAGGGCCCGAAGAGACCCAGTACTTC.

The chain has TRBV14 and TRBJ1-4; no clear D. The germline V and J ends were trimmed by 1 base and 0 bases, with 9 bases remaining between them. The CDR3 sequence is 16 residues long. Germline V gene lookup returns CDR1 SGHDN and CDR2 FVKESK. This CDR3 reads CASSQVQAATNEKLFF. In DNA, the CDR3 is TGTGCCAGCAGCCAAGTTCAGGCTGCAACTAATGAAAAACTGTTTTTT.

The CDR3: CASSLRGTDTQYF. The DNA of the CDR3 is TGTGCCAGCAGCTTAAGAGGAACAGATACGCAGTATTTT. V and J are TRBV13 and TRBJ2-3; D is uncertain. V dropped 2 bases and J dropped 3 bases, with 6 bases sitting between them. This CDR3 contains 13 residues. Germline CDR1 and CDR2: PRHDT and FYEKMQ (reference sequence). Variable domain in full (rest from reference TRBV13 and TRBJ2-3): AAGVIQSPRHLIKEKRETATLKCYPIPRHDTVYWYQQGPGQDPQFLISFYEKMQSDKGSIPDRFSAQQFSDYHSELNMSSLELGDSALYFCASSLRGTDTQYFGPGTRLTVL.

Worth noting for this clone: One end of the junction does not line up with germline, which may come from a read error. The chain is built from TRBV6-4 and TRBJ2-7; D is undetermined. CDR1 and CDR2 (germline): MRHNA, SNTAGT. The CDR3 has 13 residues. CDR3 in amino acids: CASSDFLVVHVGF. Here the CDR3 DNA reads TGTGCCAGCAGTGACTTCCTAGTAGTTCATGTTGGGTTC.